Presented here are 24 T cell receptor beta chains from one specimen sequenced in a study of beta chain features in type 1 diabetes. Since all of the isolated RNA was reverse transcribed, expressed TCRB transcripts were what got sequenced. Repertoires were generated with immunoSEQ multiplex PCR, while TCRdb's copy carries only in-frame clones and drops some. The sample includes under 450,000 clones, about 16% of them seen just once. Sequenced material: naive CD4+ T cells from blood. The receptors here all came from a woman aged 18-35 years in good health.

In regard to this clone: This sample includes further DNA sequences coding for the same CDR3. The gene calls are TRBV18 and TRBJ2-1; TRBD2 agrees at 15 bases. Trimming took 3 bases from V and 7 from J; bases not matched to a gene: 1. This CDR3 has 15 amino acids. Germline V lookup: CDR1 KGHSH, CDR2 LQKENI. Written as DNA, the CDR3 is TGTGCCAGCTCACCGGGACTAGCGGGAGGTAATGAGCAGTTCTTC. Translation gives CASSPGLAGGNEQFF.

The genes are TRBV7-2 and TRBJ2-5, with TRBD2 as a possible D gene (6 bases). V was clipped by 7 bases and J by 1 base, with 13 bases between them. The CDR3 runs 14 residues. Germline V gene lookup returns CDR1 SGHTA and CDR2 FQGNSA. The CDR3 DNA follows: TGTGCCAGCACCGGGAGCGGGTTCCAAGAGACCCAGTACTTC. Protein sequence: CASTGSGFQETQYF.

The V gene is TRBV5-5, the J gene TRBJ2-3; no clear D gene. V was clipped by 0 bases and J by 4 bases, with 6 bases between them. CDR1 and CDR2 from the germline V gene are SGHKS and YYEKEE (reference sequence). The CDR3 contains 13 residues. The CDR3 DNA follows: TGTGCCAGCAGCTTGGCCCGGGCAGATACGCAGTATTTT. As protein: CASSLARADTQYF.

The CDR3 sequence: CSVGGYEQYF. DNA for the CDR3: TGCAGTGTTGGCGGATACGAGCAGTACTTC. J is TRBJ2-7 and V is TRBV20-1, with D hard to call. The CDR3 is 10 residues long. V was shortened by 7 bases and J by 4 bases, with 8 bases between the two germline ends. CDR1 and CDR2 from the germline V gene are DFQATT and SNEGSKA (reference sequence).

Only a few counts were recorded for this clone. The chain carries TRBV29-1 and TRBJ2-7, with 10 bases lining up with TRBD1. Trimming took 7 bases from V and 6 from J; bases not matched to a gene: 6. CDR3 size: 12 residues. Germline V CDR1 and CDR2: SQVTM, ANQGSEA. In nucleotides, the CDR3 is TGCAGCGCTCGACAGGGGGCTAGCGAGCAGTACTTC. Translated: CSARQGASEQYF.

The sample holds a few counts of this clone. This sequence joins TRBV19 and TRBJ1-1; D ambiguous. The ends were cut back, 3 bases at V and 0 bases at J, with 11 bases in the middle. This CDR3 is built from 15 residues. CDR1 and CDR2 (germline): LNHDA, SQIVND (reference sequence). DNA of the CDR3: TGTGCCAGTAGTATGGCGGCGACCCTGAACACTGAAGCTTTCTTT. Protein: CASSMAATLNTEAFF.

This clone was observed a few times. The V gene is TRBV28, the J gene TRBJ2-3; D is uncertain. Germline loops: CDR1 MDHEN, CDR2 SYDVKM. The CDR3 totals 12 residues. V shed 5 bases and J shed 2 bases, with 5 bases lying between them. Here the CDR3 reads CASSAATDTQYF. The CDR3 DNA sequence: TGTGCCAGCAGTGCGGCCACAGATACGCAGTATTTT.

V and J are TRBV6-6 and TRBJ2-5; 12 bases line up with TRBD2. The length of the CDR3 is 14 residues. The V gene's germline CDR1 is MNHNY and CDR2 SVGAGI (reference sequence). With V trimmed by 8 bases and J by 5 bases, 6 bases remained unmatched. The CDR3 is CASASGRAWETQYF. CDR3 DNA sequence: TGTGCCAGCGCTAGCGGGAGGGCCTGGGAGACCCAGTACTTC.

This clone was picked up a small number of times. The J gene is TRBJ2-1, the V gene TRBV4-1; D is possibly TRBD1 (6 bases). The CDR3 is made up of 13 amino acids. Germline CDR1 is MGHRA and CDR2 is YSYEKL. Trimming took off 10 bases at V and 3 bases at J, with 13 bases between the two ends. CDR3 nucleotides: TGCGCCATTGCGGACAGCAACTACAATGAGCAGTTCTTC. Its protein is CAIADSNYNEQFF.

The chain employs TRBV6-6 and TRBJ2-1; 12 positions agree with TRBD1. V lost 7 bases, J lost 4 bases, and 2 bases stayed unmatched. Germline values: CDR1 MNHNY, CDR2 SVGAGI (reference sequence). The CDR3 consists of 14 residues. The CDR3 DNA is TGTGCCAGCATGGGACAGGGGGCTTACAATGAGCAGTTCTTC. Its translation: CASMGQGAYNEQFF.

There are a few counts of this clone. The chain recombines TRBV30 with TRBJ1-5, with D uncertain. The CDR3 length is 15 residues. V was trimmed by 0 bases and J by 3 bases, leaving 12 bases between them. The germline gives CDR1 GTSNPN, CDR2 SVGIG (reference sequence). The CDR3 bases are TGTGCCTGGAGTGTAATTGGCGGCCCCAATCAGCCCCAGCATTTT. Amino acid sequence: CAWSVIGGPNQPQHF.

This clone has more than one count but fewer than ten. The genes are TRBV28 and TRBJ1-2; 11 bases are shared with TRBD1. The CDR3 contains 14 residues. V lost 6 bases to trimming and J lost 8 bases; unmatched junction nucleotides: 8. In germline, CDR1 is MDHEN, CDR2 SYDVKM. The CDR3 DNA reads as TGTGCCAGCAGCTCCGTGGACAGGGGGCTGGGCTACACCTTC. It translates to CASSSVDRGLGYTF.

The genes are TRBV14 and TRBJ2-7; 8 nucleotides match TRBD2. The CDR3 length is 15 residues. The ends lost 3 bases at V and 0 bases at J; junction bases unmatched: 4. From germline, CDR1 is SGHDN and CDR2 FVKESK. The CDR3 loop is CASSQRLAGSYEQYF. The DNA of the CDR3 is TGTGCCAGCAGCCAGCGTCTAGCGGGCTCCTACGAGCAGTACTTC.

CDR3 nucleotides: TGTGCCAGCTCACCCCCAGGAGCGGGAGGGCCCTCGTACGAGCAGTACTTC. Translating it yields CASSPPGAGGPSYEQYF. This sequence joins TRBV18 and TRBJ2-7; 10 bases map to TRBD2. Trimming removed 3 bases from V and 4 bases from J; junction bases left unmatched: 12. CDR3 length equals 17 residues. Per the germline V gene, CDR1 is KGHSH and CDR2 is LQKENI.

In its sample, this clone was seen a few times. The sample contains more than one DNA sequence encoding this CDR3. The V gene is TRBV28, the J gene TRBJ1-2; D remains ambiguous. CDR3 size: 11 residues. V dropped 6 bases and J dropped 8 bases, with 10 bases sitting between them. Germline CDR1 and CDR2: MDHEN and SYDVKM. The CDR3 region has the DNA TGTGCCAGCAGCTTACTTAGCGGCTACACCTTC. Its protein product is CASSLLSGYTF.

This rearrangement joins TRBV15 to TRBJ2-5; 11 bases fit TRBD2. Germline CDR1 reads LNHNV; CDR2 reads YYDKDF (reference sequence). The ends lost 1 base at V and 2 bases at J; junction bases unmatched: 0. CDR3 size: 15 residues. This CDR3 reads CATSRGTSGQETQYF. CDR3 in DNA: TGTGCCACCAGCAGAGGGACTAGCGGGCAAGAGACCCAGTACTTC.

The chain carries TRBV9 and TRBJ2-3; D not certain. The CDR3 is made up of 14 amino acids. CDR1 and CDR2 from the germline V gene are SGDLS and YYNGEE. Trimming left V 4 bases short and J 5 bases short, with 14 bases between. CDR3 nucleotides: TGTGCCAGCAGCCGCGGCCCCAGCGAAGATACGCAGTATTTT. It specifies CASSRGPSEDTQYF.

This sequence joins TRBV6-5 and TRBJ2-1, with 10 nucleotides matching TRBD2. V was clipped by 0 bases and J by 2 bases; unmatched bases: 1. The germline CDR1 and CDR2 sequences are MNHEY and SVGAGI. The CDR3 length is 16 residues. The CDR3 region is CASSYSSGRAYNEQFF. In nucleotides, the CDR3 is TGTGCCAGCAGTTACTCGAGCGGGAGGGCCTACAATGAGCAGTTCTTC.

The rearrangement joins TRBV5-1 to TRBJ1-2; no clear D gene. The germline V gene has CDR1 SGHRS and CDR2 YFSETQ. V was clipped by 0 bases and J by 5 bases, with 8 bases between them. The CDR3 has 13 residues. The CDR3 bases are TGCGCCAGCAGCTTGGAGCGGGAGTATGGCTACACCTTC. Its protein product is CASSLEREYGYTF.

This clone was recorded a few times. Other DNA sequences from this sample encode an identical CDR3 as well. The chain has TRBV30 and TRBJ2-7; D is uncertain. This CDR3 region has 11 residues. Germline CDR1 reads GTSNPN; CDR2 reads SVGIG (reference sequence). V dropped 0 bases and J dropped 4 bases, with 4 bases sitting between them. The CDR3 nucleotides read TGTGCCTGGAGTGTCAGGTACGAGCAGTACTTC. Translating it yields CAWSVRYEQYF.

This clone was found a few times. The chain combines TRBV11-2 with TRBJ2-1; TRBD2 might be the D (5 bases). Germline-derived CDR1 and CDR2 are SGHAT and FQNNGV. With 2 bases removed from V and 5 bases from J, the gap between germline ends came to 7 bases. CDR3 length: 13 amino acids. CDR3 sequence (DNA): TGTGCCAGCAGCTTAACTAGGGACAATGAGCAGTTCTTC. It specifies CASSLTRDNEQFF.

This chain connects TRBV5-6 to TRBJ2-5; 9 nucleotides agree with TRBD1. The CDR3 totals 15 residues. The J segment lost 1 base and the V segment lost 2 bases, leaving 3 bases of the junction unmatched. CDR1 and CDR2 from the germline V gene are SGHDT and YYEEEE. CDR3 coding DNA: TGTGCCAGCAGCTTCCGGGACAGGGTCCAAGAGACCCAGTACTTC. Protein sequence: CASSFRDRVQETQYF.

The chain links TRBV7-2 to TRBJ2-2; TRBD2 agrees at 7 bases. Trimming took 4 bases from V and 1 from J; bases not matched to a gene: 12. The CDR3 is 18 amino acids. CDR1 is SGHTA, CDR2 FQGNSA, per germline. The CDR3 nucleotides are TGTGCCAGCAGCTCTAGACGGGGGAGGGCGGAGAACACCGGGGAGCTGTTTTTT. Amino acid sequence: CASSSRRGRAENTGELFF.

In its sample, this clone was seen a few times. CDR3 DNA: TGTGCCAGCAGCCCCGACAGGGATCAGCCCCAGCATTTT. It is translated as CASSPDRDQPQHF. The chain is built from TRBV7-9 and TRBJ1-5; TRBD1 matches at 7 bases. The CDR3 sequence is 13 residues long. J lost 5 bases, V lost 5 bases, and 3 bases had no gene match. Germline CDR1 and CDR2: SEHNR and FQNEAQ (reference sequence).